These T cell receptor beta chains were read from a single sample in a study of blood T cell repertoires in COVID-19. The assay was immunoSEQ multiplex PCR, and TCRdb's table has in-frame clones only and misses some. The profile shows 150,000 or so clones, roughly nine tenths of them singletons. The source material was peripheral blood. These receptors were collected from a man between 18 and 35 years old with COVID-19, enrolled during active disease. CDR3s include the opening cysteine and the closing phenylalanine or tryptophan. The order of the fields is V gene, D gene, clone size, J gene, CDR3 length, CDR3 DNA, CDR3 protein. A D gene is named only where the DNA matches it firmly. Expanded clones get a size class; other rows say once, few or many, or leave the size out.

>TRBV29-1|TRBD2|-|TRBJ2-1|14
TGCAGCGTTGAAGGCGGGAGAGTCCACAATGAGCAGTTCTTC
CSVEGGRVHNEQFF
>TRBV28|-|-|TRBJ2-7|14
TGTGCCAGCAGTACTCCCGGGATATCCTACGAGCAGTACTTC
CASSTPGISYEQYF
>TRBV2|TRBD1|-|TRBJ2-7|15
TGTGCCAGCAGTCCCGGGACAGGGGGCAGCTACGAGCAGTACTTC
CASSPGTGGSYEQYF
>TRBV30|TRBD1|-|TRBJ2-7|13
TGTGCCTGGAGAAGGGACAGGGGCCACGAGCAGTACTTC
CAWRRDRGHEQYF
>TRBV4-3|-|-|TRBJ1-3|15
TGCGCCAGCAGCCAAGATACAACCTCTGGAAACACCATATATTTT
CASSQDTTSGNTIYF
>TRBV19|TRBD1|-|TRBJ1-2|15
TGTGCCAGTAGTATTGGGGACAGGGTGCACTATGGCTACACCTTC
CASSIGDRVHYGYTF
>TRBV7-2|-|-|TRBJ1-2|14
TGTGCCAGCAGCCTAAGCATCCCTAACTATGGCTACACCTTC
CASSLSIPNYGYTF
>TRBV7-8|-|once|TRBJ2-1|17
TGTGCCAGCAGCTCCACACGGACAGCTAGATCCTACAATGAGCAGTTCTTC
CASSSTRTARSYNEQFF
>TRBV5-4|-|-|TRBJ2-5|16
TGTGCCAGCAGCCTGGGGTTTGGGTCCCGAGGTGGGACCCAGTACTTC
CASSLGFGSRGGTQYF
>TRBV19|TRBD1|-|TRBJ1-6|13
TGTGCCAGTCTGGGACAGTATAATTCACCCCTCCACTTT
CASLGQYNSPLHF
>TRBV9|TRBD2|-|TRBJ2-1|20
TGTGCCAGCAGCACCTACGAAGGGACTAGCGGGAGATTCAGATTCAATGAGCAGTTCTTC
CASSTYEGTSGRFRFNEQFF
>TRBV3-1/TRBV3-2|TRBD1|-|TRBJ1-4|13
TGTGCCAGCAGGGGACAGGGGAGCGAAAAACTGTTTTTT
CASRGQGSEKLFF
>TRBV6-6|-|-|TRBJ2-3|16
TGTGCCAGCAGTTACTCTAGCGTCCGTGGCTCAGATACGCAGTATTTT
CASSYSSVRGSDTQYF
>TRBV13|-|-|TRBJ2-3|17
TGTGCCAGCAGCTTTACAATGACAGTGGGAGGTACAGATACGCAGTATTTT
CASSFTMTVGGTDTQYF
>TRBV9|TRBD2|-|TRBJ2-7|15
TGTGCCAGCAGCGTAACTAGCGGGAGTATCTACGAGCAGTACTTC
CASSVTSGSIYEQYF
>TRBV5-1|TRBD1|-|TRBJ1-2|15
TGCGCCAGCAGCCTATGGACAGGGGCTACTGATGGCTACACCTTC
CASSLWTGATDGYTF
>TRBV9|TRBD2|-|TRBJ2-1|16
TGTGCCAGCAGCCCTATAGCGGGAGGGGACGCCAATGAGCAGTTCTTC
CASSPIAGGDANEQFF
>TRBV2|TRBD1|-|TRBJ2-1|15
TGTGCCAGCACCCTAAGGACAGGGGGTGACAATGAGCAGTTCTTC
CASTLRTGGDNEQFF
>TRBV6-6|-|-|TRBJ2-2|16
TGTGCCAGCAGTCCCCAAGAACAGGGTCTCTCCGGGGAGCTGTTTTTT
CASSPQEQGLSGELFF
>TRBV10-1|-|once|TRBJ1-1|12
TGCGCCAGCATAATTAGGAACACTGAAGCTTTCTTT
CASIIRNTEAFF
>TRBV19|TRBD2|-|TRBJ2-7|15
TGTGCCAGTACCCCCACTAGCGGGAGCTCCTACGAGCAGTACTTC
CASTPTSGSSYEQYF
>TRBV27|-|-|TRBJ2-5|14
TGTGCCAGCAGTTTATACGTCGGCGGGGAGACCCAGTACTTC
CASSLYVGGETQYF
>TRBV5-5|TRBD2|-|TRBJ2-7|16
TGTGCCAGCAGCTTGTGGGCTAGCGGGAGTCCCTACGAGCAGTACTTC
CASSLWASGSPYEQYF
>TRBV11-2|-|-|TRBJ1-1|14
TGTGCCAGCAGTCCCCCTCCCCGGAACACTGAAGCTTTCTTT
CASSPPPRNTEAFF